This TCR beta chain was recovered during a study of CD8+ T cells in alopecia areata. As for treatment: oral pan-JAK inhibitor, 5-10 mg twice daily. Study-wide findings and caveats: TCR sharing across patients was less clear than in mice, possibly HLA-related.

After removal of 7 bases from V and 5 bases from J, the junction contained 12 bases not matched to a gene. Germline CDR1 SNHLY, CDR2 FYNNEI. There are 17 residues in the CDR3. As for this clone: Antigen: not known.

RNA extraction and reverse transcription yielded cDNA as sequencing template. The method was immunoSEQ multiplex PCR; TCRdb's version includes in-frame clones alone and lacks a portion of them. The sample has roughly 200,000 clones, about 53% seen once; the top ten hold under 14%. This chain uses TRBV2 with TRBJ2-1, with 12 bases aligning to TRBD2. The receptor was derived from a human donor with alopecia areata. The sample in question was CD8+ T cells sorted from blood, obtained at week 24, from a patient treated with tofacitinib. This CDR3 reads CASTETSGGLGDNEQFF. CDR3 nucleotides: TGTGCCAGCACAGAGACTAGCGGGGGCCTAGGAGACAATGAGCAGTTCTTC. Full variable domain (rest looked up from reference TRBV2 and TRBJ2-1): EPEVTQTPSHQVTQMGQEVILRCVPISNHLYFYWYRQILGQKVEFLVSFYNNEISEKSEIFDDQFSVERPDGSNFTLKIRSTKLEDSAMYFCASTETSGGLGDNEQFFGPGTRLTVL.